Sequencing of this T cell receptor beta chain was carried out in a study of Graves' ophthalmopathy and Graves' hyperthyroidism. Researchers turned away patients with other autoimmune diseases, uncontrolled infections, pregnancy or lactation. Clinical symptoms, serum thyroxine, TRAb, thyroid ultrasound and orbital computed tomography formed the basis of diagnosis. Broader study findings: At 70.59% sensitivity and over 72% specificity, the model predicted progression of the ophthalmopathy. A 13-signature model separated ophthalmopathy from stable hyperthyroidism, around 88% sensitivity, around 81% specificity.

Using RNA transcripts, the TCR beta CDR3 regions were amplified. Investigators did first-round RT-PCR with HTBI primers, then second-round multiplex PCR. TCRdb re-derived calls from the multiplex PCR reads in MiXCR, one entry per CDR3 protein. The sample has roughly 300,000 distinct CDR3 sequences, roughly 15% seen once. This clonotype was detected many times. Its antigen is currently unknown. The TCR was taken from an adult man with Graves' ophthalmopathy. Sequencing input: peripheral blood.

CDR3 sequence reads: CASTNTAGGSGETQYF. The CDR3 coding sequence is TGTGCCAGCACCAACACAGCGGGGGGCTCTGGGGAGACCCAGTACTTC. The gene calls are TRBV6-5 and TRBJ2-5, with 9 nucleotides matching TRBD2. The ends lost 7 bases at V and 5 bases at J; junction bases unmatched: 14. Germline assignment: CDR1 MNHEY and CDR2 SVGAGI. The CDR3 runs to 16 residues.